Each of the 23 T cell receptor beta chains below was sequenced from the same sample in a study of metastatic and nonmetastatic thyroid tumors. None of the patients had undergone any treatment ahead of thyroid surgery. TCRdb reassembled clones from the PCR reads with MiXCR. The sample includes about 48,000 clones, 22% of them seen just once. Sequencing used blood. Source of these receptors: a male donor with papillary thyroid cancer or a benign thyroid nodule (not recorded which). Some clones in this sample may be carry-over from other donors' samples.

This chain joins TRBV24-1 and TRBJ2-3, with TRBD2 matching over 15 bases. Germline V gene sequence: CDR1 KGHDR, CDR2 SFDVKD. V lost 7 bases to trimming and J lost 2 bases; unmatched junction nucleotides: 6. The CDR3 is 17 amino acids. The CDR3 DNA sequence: TGTGCCACCAGCCCCGGGACTAGCGGGAGGTACACAGATACGCAGTATTTT. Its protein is CATSPGTSGRYTDTQYF.

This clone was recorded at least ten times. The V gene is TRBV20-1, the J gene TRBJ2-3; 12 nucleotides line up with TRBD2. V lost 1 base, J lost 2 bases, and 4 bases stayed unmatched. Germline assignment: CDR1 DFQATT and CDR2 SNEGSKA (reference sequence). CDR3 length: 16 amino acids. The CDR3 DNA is TGCAGTGCTAGAGGGCTAGCGGGGGGGTTCACAGATACGCAGTATTTT. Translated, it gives CSARGLAGGFTDTQYF.

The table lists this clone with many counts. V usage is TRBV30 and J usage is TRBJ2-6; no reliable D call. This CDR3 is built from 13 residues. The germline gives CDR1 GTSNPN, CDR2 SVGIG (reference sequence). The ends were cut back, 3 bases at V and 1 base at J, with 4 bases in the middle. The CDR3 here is CAWRESGANVLTF. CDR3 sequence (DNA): TGTGCCTGGAGAGAATCTGGGGCCAACGTCCTGACTTTC. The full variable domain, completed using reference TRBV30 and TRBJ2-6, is SQTIHQWPATLVQPVGSPLSLECTVEGTSNPNLYWYRQAAGRGLQLLFYSVGIGQISSEVPQNLSASRPQDRQFILSSKKLLLSDSGFYLCAWRESGANVLTFGAGSRLTVL.

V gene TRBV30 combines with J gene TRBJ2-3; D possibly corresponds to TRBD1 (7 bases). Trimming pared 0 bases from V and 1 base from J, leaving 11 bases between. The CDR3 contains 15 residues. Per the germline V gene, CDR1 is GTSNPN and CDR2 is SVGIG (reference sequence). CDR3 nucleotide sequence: TGTGCCTGGAGTGTAGGGGGGACAGGCACAGATACGCAGTATTTT. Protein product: CAWSVGGTGTDTQYF.

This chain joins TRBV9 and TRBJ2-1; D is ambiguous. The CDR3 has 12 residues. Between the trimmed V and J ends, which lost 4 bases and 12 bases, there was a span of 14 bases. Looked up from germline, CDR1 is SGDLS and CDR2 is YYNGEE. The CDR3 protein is CASSPRPFGQFF. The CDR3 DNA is TGTGCCAGCAGCCCCCGTCCTTTCGGGCAGTTCTTC.

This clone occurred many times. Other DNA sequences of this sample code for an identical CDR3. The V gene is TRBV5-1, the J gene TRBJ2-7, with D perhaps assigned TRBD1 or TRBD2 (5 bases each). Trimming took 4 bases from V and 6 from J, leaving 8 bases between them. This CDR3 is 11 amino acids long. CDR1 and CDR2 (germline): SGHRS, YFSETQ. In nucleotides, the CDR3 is TGCGCCAGCAGCCTTGGGGGCGAGCAGTACTTC. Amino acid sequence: CASSLGGEQYF.

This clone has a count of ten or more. The CDR3 region is CASSQLQYTGELFF. CDR3 nucleotides: TGTGCCAGCAGCCAACTGCAGTACACCGGGGAGCTGTTTTTT. This chain connects TRBV3-1 to TRBJ2-2; D remains ambiguous. The V end was cut by 2 bases, the J end by 3 bases, with 7 bases between. The length of the CDR3 is 14 residues. Germline CDR1 reads LGHDT; CDR2 reads YNNKEL (reference sequence).

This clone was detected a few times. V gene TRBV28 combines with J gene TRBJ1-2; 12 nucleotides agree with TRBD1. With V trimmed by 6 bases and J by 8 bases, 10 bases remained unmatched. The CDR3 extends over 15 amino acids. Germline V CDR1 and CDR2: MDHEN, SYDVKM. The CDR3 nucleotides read TGTGCCAGCAGCCGCCGGGACAGGGGGCGCGGGGGCTACACCTTC. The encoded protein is CASSRRDRGRGGYTF.

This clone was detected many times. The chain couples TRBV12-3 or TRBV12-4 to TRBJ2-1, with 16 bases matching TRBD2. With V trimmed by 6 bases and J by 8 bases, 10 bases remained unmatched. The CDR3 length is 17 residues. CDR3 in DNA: TGTGCCAGCAGCTCCCGACGTGGGACTAGCGGGAGGGATGAGCAGTTCTTC. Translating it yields CASSSRRGTSGRDEQFF.

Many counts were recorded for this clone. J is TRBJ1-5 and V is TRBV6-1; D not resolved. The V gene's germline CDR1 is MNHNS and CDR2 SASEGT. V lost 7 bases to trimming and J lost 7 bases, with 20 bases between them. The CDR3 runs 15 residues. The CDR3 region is CASTPPARRYQPQHF. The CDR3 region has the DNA TGTGCCAGCACCCCCCCGGCCAGACGATACCAGCCCCAGCATTTT.

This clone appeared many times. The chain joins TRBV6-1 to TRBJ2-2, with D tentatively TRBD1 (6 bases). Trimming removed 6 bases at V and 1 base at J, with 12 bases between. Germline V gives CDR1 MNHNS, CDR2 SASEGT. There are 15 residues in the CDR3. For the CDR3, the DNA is TGTGCCAGCAGCTACGCGACAGGGAACACCGGGGAGCTGTTTTTT. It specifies CASSYATGNTGELFF.

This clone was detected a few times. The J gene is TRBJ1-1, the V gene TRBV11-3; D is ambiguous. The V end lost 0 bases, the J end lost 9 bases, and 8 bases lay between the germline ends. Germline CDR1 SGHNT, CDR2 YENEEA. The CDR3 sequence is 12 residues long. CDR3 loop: CASSLDQGQAFF. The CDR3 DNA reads TGTGCCAGCAGCTTAGATCAAGGGCAAGCTTTCTTT.

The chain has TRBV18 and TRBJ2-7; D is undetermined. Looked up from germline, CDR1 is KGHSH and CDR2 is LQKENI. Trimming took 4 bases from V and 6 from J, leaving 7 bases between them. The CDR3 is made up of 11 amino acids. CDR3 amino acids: CASSLSSEQYF. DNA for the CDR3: TGTGCCAGCTCACTCTCCAGCGAGCAGTACTTC.

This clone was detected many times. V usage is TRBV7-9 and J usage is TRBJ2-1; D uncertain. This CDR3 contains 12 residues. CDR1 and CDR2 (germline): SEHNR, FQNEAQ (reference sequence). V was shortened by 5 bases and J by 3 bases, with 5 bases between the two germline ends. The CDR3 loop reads CASSPNYNEQFF. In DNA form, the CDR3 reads TGTGCCAGCAGCCCGAACTACAATGAGCAGTTCTTC.

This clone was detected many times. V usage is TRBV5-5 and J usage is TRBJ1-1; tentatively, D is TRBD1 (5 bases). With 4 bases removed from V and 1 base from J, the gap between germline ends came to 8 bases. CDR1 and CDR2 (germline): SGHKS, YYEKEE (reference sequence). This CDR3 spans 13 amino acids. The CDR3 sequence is CASSPGTNTEAFF. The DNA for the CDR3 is TGTGCCAGCAGCCCCGGGACGAACACTGAAGCTTTCTTT.

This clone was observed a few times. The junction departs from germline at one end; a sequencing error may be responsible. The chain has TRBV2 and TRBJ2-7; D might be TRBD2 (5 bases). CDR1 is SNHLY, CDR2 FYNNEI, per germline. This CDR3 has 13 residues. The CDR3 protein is CASASDTDYDQYF. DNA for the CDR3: TGTGCCAGCGCTTCCGACACCGACTACGATCAGTACTTC.

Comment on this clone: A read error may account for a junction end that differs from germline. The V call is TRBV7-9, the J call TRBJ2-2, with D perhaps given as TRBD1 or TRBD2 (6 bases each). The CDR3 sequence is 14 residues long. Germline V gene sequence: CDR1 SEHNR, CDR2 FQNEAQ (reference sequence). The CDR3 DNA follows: TGTGCCAGCAGCTCCTGGGGGGCCACCTGGGAGCTGTTTTTT. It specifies CASSSWGATWELFF. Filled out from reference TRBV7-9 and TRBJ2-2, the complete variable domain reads DTGVSQNPRHKITKRGQNVTFRCDPISEHNRLYWYRQTLGQGPEFLTYFQNEAQLEKSRLLSDRFSAERPKGSFSTLEIQRTEQGDSAMYLCASSSWGATWELFFGEGSRLTVL.

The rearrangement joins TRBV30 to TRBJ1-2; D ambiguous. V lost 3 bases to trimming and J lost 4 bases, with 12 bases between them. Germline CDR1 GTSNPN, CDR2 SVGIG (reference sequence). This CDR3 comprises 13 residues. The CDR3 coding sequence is TGTGCCTGGAGCCTAGGTCAGGCCTATGGCTACACCTTC. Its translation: CAWSLGQAYGYTF.

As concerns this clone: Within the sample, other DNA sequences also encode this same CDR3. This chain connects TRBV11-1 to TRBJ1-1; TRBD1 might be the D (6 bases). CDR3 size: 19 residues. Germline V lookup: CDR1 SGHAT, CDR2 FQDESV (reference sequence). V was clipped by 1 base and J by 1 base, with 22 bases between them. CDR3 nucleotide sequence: TGTGCCAGCAGCTTAGGGGTGGTACAGGGTGCTGGGGGGAACACTGAAGCTTTCTTT. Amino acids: CASSLGVVQGAGGNTEAFF. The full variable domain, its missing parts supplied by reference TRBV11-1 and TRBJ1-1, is EAEVAQSPRYKITEKSQAVAFWCDPISGHATLYWYRQILGQGPELLVQFQDESVVDDSQLPKDRFSAERLKGVDSTLKIQPAELGDSAMYLCASSLGVVQGAGGNTEAFFGQGTRLTVV.

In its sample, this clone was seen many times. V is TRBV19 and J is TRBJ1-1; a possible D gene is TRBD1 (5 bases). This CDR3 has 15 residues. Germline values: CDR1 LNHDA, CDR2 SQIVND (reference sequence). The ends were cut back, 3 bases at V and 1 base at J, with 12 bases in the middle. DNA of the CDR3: TGTGCCAGTAGTATCCCCGGGGCGGAGAACACTGAAGCTTTCTTT. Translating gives CASSIPGAENTEAFF.

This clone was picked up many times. CDR3 protein: CASSVRAGVRETQYF. The CDR3 coding sequence is TGTGCCAGCAGCGTGAGAGCGGGAGTAAGAGAGACCCAGTACTTC. This chain joins TRBV9 and TRBJ2-5; TRBD2 matches 8 bases. The germline gives CDR1 SGDLS, CDR2 YYNGEE. The trim removed 2 bases at V and 4 bases at J, leaving 7 bases unmatched. This CDR3 has 15 amino acids.

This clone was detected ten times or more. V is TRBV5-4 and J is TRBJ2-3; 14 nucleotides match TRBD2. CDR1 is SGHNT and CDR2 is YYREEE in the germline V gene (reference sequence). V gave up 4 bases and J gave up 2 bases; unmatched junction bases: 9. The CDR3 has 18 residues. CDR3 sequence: CASSRGLAGGGLTDTQYF. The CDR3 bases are TGTGCCAGCAGCAGAGGACTAGCGGGAGGCGGTCTCACAGATACGCAGTATTTT.

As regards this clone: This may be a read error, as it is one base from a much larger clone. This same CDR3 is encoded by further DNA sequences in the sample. This CDR3 reads CASRVGAVSPPTYTF. The CDR3 DNA is TGTGCCAGCCGAGTAGGGGCAGTTTCCCCTCCTACCTACACCTTC. The chain links TRBV28 to TRBJ1-2, with TRBD1 as a possible D gene (5 bases). This CDR3 spans 15 amino acids. Germline lookup yields CDR1 MDHEN and CDR2 SYDVKM. V lost 8 bases and J 10 bases, leaving 26 bases between the germline ends.